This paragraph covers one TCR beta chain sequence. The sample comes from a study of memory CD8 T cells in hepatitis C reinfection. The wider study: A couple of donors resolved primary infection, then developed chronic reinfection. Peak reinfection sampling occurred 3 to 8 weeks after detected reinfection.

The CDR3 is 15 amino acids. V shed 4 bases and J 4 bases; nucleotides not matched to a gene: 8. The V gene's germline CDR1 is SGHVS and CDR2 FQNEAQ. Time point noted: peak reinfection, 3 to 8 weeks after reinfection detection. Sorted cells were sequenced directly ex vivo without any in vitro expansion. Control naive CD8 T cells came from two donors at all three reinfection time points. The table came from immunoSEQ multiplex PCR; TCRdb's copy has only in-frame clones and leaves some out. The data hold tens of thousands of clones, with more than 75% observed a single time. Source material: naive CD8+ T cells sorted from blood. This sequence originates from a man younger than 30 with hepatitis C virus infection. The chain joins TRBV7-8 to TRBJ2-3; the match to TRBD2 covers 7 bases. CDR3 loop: CASSSRTRSADTQYF. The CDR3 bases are TGTGCCAGCAGCTCCAGGACTAGATCCGCAGATACGCAGTATTTT.